The 30 T cell receptor beta chains below were found in one sample sequenced in a study of T cell repertoires in cytomegalovirus infection. These receptors' antigens are unknown. MiXCR, run by TCRdb on the reads, gives a single entry per CDR3 protein. Of over 100,000 distinct CDR3 sequences listed, roughly 9.1% are singletons. Sequencing input: PBMCs, sequenced either directly or after in vitro stimulation (not recorded which). These receptors were obtained from a human donor in good health (CMV status not recorded). Some clones in this sample may be carry-over from other donors' samples.

This clonotype was counted between two and nine times. This chain links TRBV6-2 or TRBV6-3 with TRBJ2-5, with TRBD2 matching over 9 bases. Trimming took 8 bases from V and 2 from J; bases not matched to a gene: 18. The germline V gene has CDR1 MNHEY and CDR2 SVGEGT. The CDR3 totals 18 residues. The CDR3 DNA reads as TGTGCCAGCTTCCAGGGAGTGGGCGGGAGGGCCTTACAAGAGACCCAGTACTTC. It yields the protein CASFQGVGGRALQETQYF.

In this sample, this clonotype turned up a few times. V and J are TRBV15 and TRBJ1-1; D uncertain. The CDR3 contains 12 residues. In germline, CDR1 is LNHNV, CDR2 YYDKDF (reference sequence). With 0 bases removed from V and 7 bases from J, the gap between germline ends came to 6 bases. The CDR3 protein is CATSRETGEAFF. The CDR3 DNA reads as TGTGCCACCAGCAGAGAAACGGGTGAAGCTTTCTTT. The complete variable domain, with remaining parts taken from reference TRBV15 and TRBJ1-1, reads DAMVIQNPRYQVTQFGKPVTLSCSQTLNHNVMYWYQQKSSQAPKLLFHYYDKDFNNEADTPDNFQSRRPNTSFCFLDIRSPGLGDTAMYLCATSRETGEAFFGQGTRLTVV.

V and J are TRBV6-1 and TRBJ2-7, with 7 bases matching TRBD1. V dropped 1 base and J dropped 3; count of bases not matched to a gene: 3. The germline V gene encodes CDR1 MNHNS and CDR2 SASEGT. The CDR3 loop spans 14 amino acids. The CDR3 nucleotides read TGTGCCAGCAGTGAAGTGGGACAGAACTACGAGCAGTACTTC. Translating it yields CASSEVGQNYEQYF.

This clonotype was seen many times. The chain is built from TRBV24-1 and TRBJ2-3, with a possible D match to TRBD1 (7 bases). The CDR3 extends over 15 amino acids. Germline-derived CDR1 and CDR2 are KGHDR and SFDVKD. Trimming took 4 bases from V and 4 from J, leaving 14 bases between them. The CDR3 region is CATSDPTGTADTQYF. CDR3 coding DNA: TGTGCCACCAGTGACCCGACAGGGACTGCAGATACGCAGTATTTT.

About this clonotype itself: A much larger clone lies one base from this, so it may be a read error. The V and J genes are TRBV4-1 and TRBJ2-1, with a weak D call TRBD2 (6 bases). Looked up from germline, CDR1 is MGHRA and CDR2 is YSYEKL. The CDR3 is made up of 15 amino acids. V lost 0 bases to trimming and J lost 4 bases, with 10 bases between them. CDR3: CASSQEWLAYNEQFF. In nucleotides, the CDR3 is TGCGCCAGCAGCCAAGAGTGGCTAGCGTACAATGAGCAGTTCTTC.

Ten or more counts support this clonotype. V usage is TRBV28 and J usage is TRBJ2-5; 9 bases line up with TRBD2. The V gene end was trimmed by 6 bases and the J gene end by 3 bases; junction bases not matched to a gene: 5. The V gene's germline CDR1 is MDHEN and CDR2 SYDVKM. The CDR3 has 14 amino acids. In nucleotides, the CDR3 is TGTGCCAGCAGGCATTCTAGCGGGAAAGAGACCCAGTACTTC. Its protein product is CASRHSSGKETQYF.

This clonotype turned up a few times. J is TRBJ2-1 and V is TRBV29-1, with TRBD2 matching 7 bases. Germline-derived CDR1 and CDR2 are SQVTM and ANQGSEA. The CDR3 sequence is 13 residues long. Trimming took 7 bases from V and 6 from J; bases not matched to a gene: 9. The CDR3 nucleotides are TGCAGCGCGGTAGGGCTAGCGGTCAATGAGCAGTTCTTC. Translated: CSAVGLAVNEQFF.

This clonotype was seen many times. The chain has TRBV7-8 and TRBJ2-7; D is perhaps TRBD1 (5 bases). The CDR3 has 14 residues. Germline CDR1 and CDR2: SGHVS and FQNEAQ. V lost 2 bases and J lost 3, with 11 bases in between. CDR3 region: CASSLLSRDYEQYF. The CDR3 DNA is TGTGCCAGCAGCTTACTGAGCAGGGACTACGAGCAGTACTTC.

This clonotype appeared many times. This sequence joins TRBV6-1 and TRBJ2-7, with D possibly TRBD1 on 6 matching bases. Per germline, CDR1 MNHNS and CDR2 SASEGT. CDR3 length: 13 amino acids. V lost 6 bases to trimming and J lost 5 bases, with 14 bases between them. The CDR3 bases are TGTGCCAGCAGGCCAGGGGTCGCCCACGAGCAGTACTTC. Residues: CASRPGVAHEQYF.

This clonotype was found many times. The chain recombines TRBV12-3 or TRBV12-4 with TRBJ1-1; 9 bases fit TRBD1. The V segment lost 5 bases and the J segment 1 base; nucleotides outside the gene matches: 8. The CDR3 has 16 residues. The CDR3 sequence: CASSTRRTGENTEAFF. The CDR3 DNA sequence: TGTGCCAGCAGTACAAGGAGGACAGGGGAGAACACTGAAGCTTTCTTT.

The chain couples TRBV15 to TRBJ1-2; 9 nucleotides agree with TRBD1. This CDR3 spans 14 amino acids. Germline CDR1 is LNHNV and CDR2 is YYDKDF (reference sequence). V gave up 5 bases and J gave up 7 bases; unmatched junction bases: 8. The CDR3 DNA sequence: TGTGCCACCAGCCGGGACAGGGACCTTGGTGGCTACACCTTC. Amino acid sequence: CATSRDRDLGGYTF.

J is TRBJ1-5 and V is TRBV7-2; D perhaps matches TRBD1 (5 bases). There are 17 residues in the CDR3. The V end was cut by 0 bases, the J end by 0 bases, with 12 bases between. Per germline, CDR1 SGHTA and CDR2 FQGNSA. CDR3 sequence (DNA): TGTGCCAGCAGCTTAGCGGGGCACCTCCTTAGCAATCAGCCCCAGCATTTT. The encoded protein is CASSLAGHLLSNQPQHF.

This clonotype was picked up many times. The chain combines TRBV7-2 with TRBJ2-7, with 10 positions matching TRBD1. The CDR3 covers 15 residues. The germline V gene encodes CDR1 SGHTA and CDR2 FQGNSA. After removal of 4 bases from V and 0 bases from J, the junction contained 3 bases not matched to a gene. The CDR3: CASSSGQGTSYEQYF. The CDR3 nucleotides read TGTGCCAGCAGCTCGGGACAGGGGACCTCCTACGAGCAGTACTTC.

The rearrangement uses TRBV6-6 and TRBJ2-1; TRBD2 might be the D (5 bases). Trimming removed 5 bases from V and 8 bases from J, with 19 bases in between. The germline V gene encodes CDR1 MNHNY and CDR2 SVGAGI (reference sequence). There are 15 residues in the CDR3. The CDR3 DNA is TGTGCCAGCAGTGGTGAACTAGTCCATAGCCATGAGCAGTTCTTC. Encoded protein: CASSGELVHSHEQFF.

J is TRBJ2-7 and V is TRBV12-3 or TRBV12-4, with 10 bases identical to TRBD1. The CDR3 is 15 residues long. Trimming cost V 5 bases and J 5 bases; bases outside gene matches: 9. This chain's CDR3 is CASSIGQGVKNEQYF. CDR3 bases: TGTGCCAGCAGTATCGGACAGGGGGTGAAGAACGAGCAGTACTTC.

This clonotype has at least ten counts. The chain employs TRBV7-9 and TRBJ1-1; TRBD1 is a possible D gene (5 bases). Germline CDR1 reads SEHNR; CDR2 reads FQNEAQ (reference sequence). V was pared by 3 bases and J by 3 bases, with 11 bases between. The CDR3 runs 14 residues. CDR3 sequence (DNA): TGTGCCAGCAGCTTGACAGACCTCGACACTGAAGCTTTCTTT. It specifies CASSLTDLDTEAFF. Looking up the rest from reference TRBV7-9 and TRBJ1-1 gives the full variable domain: DTGVSQNPRHKITKRGQNVTFRCDPISEHNRLYWYRQTLGQGPEFLTYFQNEAQLEKSRLLSDRFSAERPKGSFSTLEIQRTEQGDSAMYLCASSLTDLDTEAFFGQGTRLTVV.

The rearrangement links TRBV6-2 or TRBV6-3 to TRBJ2-5; 10 nucleotides match TRBD2. Germline CDR1 reads MNHEY; CDR2 reads SVGEGT. V lost 2 bases, J lost 3 bases, and 3 bases stayed unmatched. The CDR3 spans 15 residues. The CDR3 sequence: CASSYRGTSEETQYF. For the CDR3, the DNA is TGTGCCAGCAGTTACAGGGGGACTAGCGAAGAGACCCAGTACTTC.

In this sample, this clonotype turned up many times. The chain combines TRBV7-6 with TRBJ2-1; D is perhaps TRBD1 (5 bases). The V end lost 1 base, the J end lost 7 bases, and 17 bases lay between the germline ends. CDR3 size: 16 residues. Germline-derived CDR1 and CDR2 are SGHVS and FNYEAQ. The chain's CDR3 is CASSLVPSSTGNEQFF. In nucleotides, the CDR3 is TGTGCCAGCAGCTTAGTCCCCAGCAGCACAGGAAATGAGCAGTTCTTC.

This clonotype came up many times. The V and J genes are TRBV11-2 and TRBJ2-7, with D possibly called TRBD1 or TRBD2 (5 bases each). Germline loops: CDR1 SGHAT, CDR2 FQNNGV. The CDR3 consists of 15 residues. The V gene lost 1 base and the J gene lost 4 bases, with 14 bases spanning the gap. CDR3 sequence: CASSLGQGEGYEQYV. The CDR3 region has the DNA TGTGCCAGCAGCTTAGGGCAGGGAGAGGGGTACGAGCAGTACGTC.

This clonotype showed up many times. This chain connects TRBV7-6 to TRBJ2-3; D ambiguous. The CDR3 length is 13 residues. CDR1 SGHVS and CDR2 FNYEAQ come from the germline V gene. Trimming shortened V by 6 bases and J by 3 bases, and 10 bases separated the two germline ends. DNA of the CDR3: TGTGCCAGCAGAGAGCAGCGTACAGATACGCAGTATTTT. Translating it yields CASREQRTDTQYF.

This clonotype came up a few times. The chain's CDR3 is CASSYSRTASLGTEAFF. CDR3 bases: TGTGCCAGCAGTTACTCGAGAACCGCGAGTTTGGGCACTGAAGCTTTCTTT. The chain links TRBV6-6 to TRBJ1-1, with D hard to call. V lost 0 bases to trimming and J lost 4 bases, with 18 bases between them. The CDR3 is 17 residues long. Looked up from germline, CDR1 is MNHNY and CDR2 is SVGAGI (reference sequence).

V and J are TRBV12-3 or TRBV12-4 and TRBJ2-1, with no clear D. The CDR3 consists of 13 residues. The V end lost 3 bases, the J end lost 5 bases, and 8 bases lay between the germline ends. CDR3 DNA sequence: TGTGCCAGCAGTTTGTGGGTCGACAATGAGCAGTTCTTC. This translates into CASSLWVDNEQFF.

The genes are TRBV7-2 and TRBJ2-5; D is ambiguous. The CDR3 extends over 15 amino acids. The V end lost 3 bases, the J end lost 4 bases, and 15 bases lay between the germline ends. Looked up from germline, CDR1 is SGHTA and CDR2 is FQGNSA. The CDR3 bases are TGTGCCAGCAGCTTGGACCTCGGGCAGGTAGAGACCCAGTACTTC. Protein product: CASSLDLGQVETQYF.

The chain links TRBV20-1 to TRBJ2-5; unclear D gene. CDR1 DFQATT and CDR2 SNEGSKA come from the germline V gene (reference sequence). Deletions cut 5 bases from V and 9 bases from J, with 13 bases between. The CDR3 loop spans 11 amino acids. This chain's CDR3 is CSAVSLGAQYF. CDR3 sequence (DNA): TGCAGTGCTGTCTCACTTGGGGCCCAGTACTTC.

This clonotype showed up just a few times. The rearrangement links TRBV9 to TRBJ1-2; TRBD1 matches 8 bases. From germline, CDR1 is SGDLS and CDR2 YYNGEE. V gave up 0 bases and J gave up 6 bases; unmatched junction bases: 7. The CDR3 is 15 residues long. The CDR3 DNA sequence: TGTGCCAGCAGCGTAGGCCAGGGGGCCCCCAATGGCTACACCTTC. Its translation: CASSVGQGAPNGYTF.

Written as DNA, the CDR3 is TGTGCCAGCAGTTTCGCGAAACTAATTAGGAACACTGAAGCTTTCTTT. Its protein product is CASSFAKLIRNTEAFF. The J gene is TRBJ1-1, the V gene TRBV12-3 or TRBV12-4; D not resolved. V was clipped by 3 bases and J by 1 base, with 15 bases between them. CDR3 length: 16 residues.

With respect to this clonotype: This may stem from a read error, because a much larger clone lies one nucleotide away. V is TRBV7-2 and J is TRBJ2-5; D ambiguous. Germline loops: CDR1 SGHTA, CDR2 FQGNSA. The CDR3 totals 12 residues. In DNA form, the CDR3 reads TGTGCCAGCAGCACGTACCAAGAGACCCAGCACTTC. Translation gives CASSTYQETQHF.

This clonotype has a handful of counts. This chain uses TRBV20-1 with TRBJ2-5, with TRBD1 as a possible D gene (6 bases). This CDR3 comprises 15 residues. The V gene's germline CDR1 is DFQATT and CDR2 SNEGSKA (reference sequence). The germline V and J ends were trimmed by 5 bases and 2 bases, with 18 bases remaining between them. The CDR3 reads CSAHLRGSTQETQYF. Here the CDR3 DNA reads TGCAGTGCTCACCTGAGGGGGAGCACACAAGAGACCCAGTACTTC.

This clonotype was detected many times. The chain links TRBV19 to TRBJ2-1; D gene unclear. Trimming stripped 3 bases from V and 0 bases from J, with 15 bases between. This CDR3 has 17 amino acids. Germline-derived CDR1 and CDR2 are LNHDA and SQIVND (reference sequence). CDR3 sequence (DNA): TGTGCCAGTAGTATGGTCGGCCTTGGTAGCTCCTACAATGAGCAGTTCTTC. This encodes CASSMVGLGSSYNEQFF.

For the CDR3, the DNA is TGTGCCAGCATTATTTCTGGGGCCAACGTCCTGACTTTC. As protein: CASIISGANVLTF. The V and J genes are TRBV12-3 or TRBV12-4 and TRBJ2-6; D ambiguous. V was shortened by 7 bases and J by 1 base, with 5 bases between the two germline ends. This CDR3 has 13 amino acids.